This TCR beta chain was captured by sequencing in a study of T cell clones after liver transplantation. On the study more broadly: A pre-transplant mixed lymphocyte reaction with TCRbeta sequencing defined graft-donor-reactive clones followed in post-transplant blood. Three of the eight recipients were HCV-positive; the rest had non-autoimmune, non-viral transplant indications.

A remark on this clone: What it binds is not known.

With V trimmed by 6 bases and J by 7 bases, 2 bases remained unmatched. Germline V gene data show CDR1 as LGHNA and CDR2 as YNFKEQ. CDR3 size: 14 residues. Findings and caveats of the study: Compared with third party-reactive sequences, donor-reactive ones declined more, independent of withdrawal success.

Thawed unstimulated PBMCs were FACS-sorted by CD3, CD4 and CD8 into two populations. Profiled with immunoSEQ multiplex PCR; TCRdb holds only in-frame clones, not every one. The sample yields about 60,000 clones, 70% to 75% seen once. This sequence was found in a human donor who received a liver transplant. The chain joins TRBV4-2 to TRBJ2-1; 14 bases align to TRBD2. This specimen consisted of CD4+ T cells from blood, obtained before liver transplant. CDR3 amino acids: CASRGTSGSNEQFF. The CDR3 DNA sequence: TGTGCCAGCAGAGGGACTAGCGGGAGTAATGAGCAGTTCTTC.